These 30 T cell receptor beta chains share one sample of origin, sequenced in a study of blood T cells in healthy people across ages. A sample-barcoded 5' primer and a J-beta primer mix were used in a second PCR of about 6 to 11 cycles. MiXCR was run by TCRdb on the 5' RACE reads, yielding one entry per CDR3 protein. The sample has about 1.7 million distinct CDR3 sequences, 28% seen once. Sequenced: blood. These receptors were taken from a woman aged 25 to 39 in good health.

The V gene is TRBV5-1, the J gene TRBJ2-5, with 10 bases matching TRBD2. The DNA matches TRBJ2-7 better at its end, which makes the J call doubtful. Germline CDR1 is SGHRS and CDR2 is YFSETQ. The length of the CDR3 is 15 residues. CDR3 coding DNA: TGCGCCAGCAGCGAAACGACTAGCGGGCACTACGAGCAGTACTTC. Translating gives CASSETTSGHYEQYF.

This chain links TRBV28 with TRBJ1-1; TRBD1 is a possible D gene (5 bases). Looked up from germline, CDR1 is MDHEN and CDR2 is SYDVKM. Trimming took off 2 bases at V and 2 bases at J, with 21 bases between the two ends. The CDR3 is 18 residues long. CDR3 sequence: CASSLTTSSGLGNTEAFF. Written as DNA, the CDR3 is TGTGCCAGCAGTTTAACCACCTCCTCGGGACTGGGTAACACTGAAGCTTTCTTT.

This clonotype showed up just a few times. The rearrangement uses TRBV5-1 and TRBJ2-1; 14 bases align to TRBD2. Germline CDR1 SGHRS, CDR2 YFSETQ. V trimming: 1 base; J trimming: 10 bases; junction bases outside the gene matches: 10. This CDR3 has 17 amino acids. CDR3 sequence (DNA): TGCGCCAGCAGCTTGAAGACTAGCGGGGGGGCCGTCCAAGAGCAGTTCTTC. It is translated as CASSLKTSGGAVQEQFF.

This clonotype showed up many times. J is TRBJ2-1 and V is TRBV29-1; TRBD2 agrees at 8 bases. Germline-derived CDR1 and CDR2 are SQVTM and ANQGSEA. Germline trimming cut 7 bases from V and 0 bases from J; bases unmatched to any gene: 8. The CDR3 runs 15 residues. CDR3 loop: CSADTGTSSYNEQFF. CDR3 in DNA: TGCAGCGCTGACACCGGGACTAGCTCCTACAATGAGCAGTTCTTC.

There are many counts of this clonotype. This chain joins TRBV29-1 and TRBJ1-5, with D perhaps TRBD1 (5 bases). With 3 bases removed from V and 6 bases from J, the gap between germline ends came to 15 bases. Per germline, CDR1 SQVTM and CDR2 ANQGSEA. The CDR3 has 14 residues. The CDR3 DNA sequence: TGCAGCGTTGAGGGCTTCAGGGAGGCTCAGCCCCAGCATTTT. This gives the protein CSVEGFREAQPQHF.

In DNA form, the CDR3 reads TGCAGTGCTAGAGATCGGGGAACCCAAGAGACCCAGTACTTC. This codes for CSARDRGTQETQYF. The chain uses TRBV20-1 and TRBJ2-5; D perhaps matches TRBD2 (5 bases). The CDR3 sequence is 14 residues long. V lost 0 bases and J lost 1, with 9 bases in between. Per germline, CDR1 DFQATT and CDR2 SNEGSKA (reference sequence).

V is TRBV6-6 and J is TRBJ2-3; D not resolved. V lost 7 bases, J lost 0 bases, and 17 bases lay in between. The CDR3 consists of 16 residues. Germline V gene sequence: CDR1 MNHNY, CDR2 SVGAGI (reference sequence). CDR3 DNA sequence: TGTGCCAGCACCCTATCCCCGGAGTGGAGCACAGATACGCAGTATTTT. This sequence encodes CASTLSPEWSTDTQYF.

The chain employs TRBV9 and TRBJ2-5; perhaps TRBD2 as D (6 bases). Germline CDR1 is SGDLS and CDR2 is YYNGEE. The CDR3 consists of 16 residues. V lost 4 bases to trimming and J lost 11 bases, with 27 bases between them. The CDR3 sequence is CASSFGRASDLRGQYF. DNA of the CDR3: TGTGCCAGCAGCTTCGGGCGGGCTAGCGATTTACGAGGGCAGTACTTC.

About this clonotype: At one end the junction does not follow the germline gene, possibly because of a read error. The chain combines TRBV4-3 with TRBJ2-5, with D uncertain. This CDR3 region has 15 residues. Per the germline V gene, CDR1 is LGHNA and CDR2 is YSLEER. The CDR3 spells CAISQVGFYQETQYF. The CDR3 DNA reads as TGCGCCATCAGCCAAGTCGGGTTTTACCAAGAGACCCAGTACTTC.

This clonotype was detected only a few times. This chain uses TRBV20-1 with TRBJ2-5; D gene ambiguous. Germline V gives CDR1 DFQATT, CDR2 SNEGSKA (reference sequence). This CDR3 contains 15 residues. Trimming removed 1 base at V and 3 bases at J, with 15 bases between. The CDR3 protein is CSARGRDAFEETQYF. DNA for the CDR3: TGCAGTGCTAGAGGTCGCGACGCGTTTGAAGAGACCCAGTACTTC.

Comment on this clonotype: This clone may be a read error of a much larger clone one base away. The chain uses TRBV5-1 and TRBJ2-1; 11 nucleotides line up with TRBD2. The J call may be wrong; the DNA end is better matched by TRBJ2-7. Germline-derived CDR1 and CDR2 are SGHRS and YFSETQ. This CDR3 has 18 amino acids. CDR3 in amino acids: CASSLSSGGPSSYNEQYF. As DNA, the CDR3 is TGCGCCAGCAGCTTGTCTAGCGGGGGGCCCAGCTCCTACAATGAGCAGTACTTC.

As to this clonotype: Since a much larger clone is just one base distant, this may be a read error. The J gene is TRBJ2-7, the V gene TRBV7-3, with unresolved D. This CDR3 contains 13 residues. From germline, CDR1 is SGHTA and CDR2 FQGTGA. Here the CDR3 DNA reads TGTGCCAACAGCTTGATGCGTTTTGACGAGCAGTACTTC. Amino acid sequence: CANSLMRFDEQYF.

The V gene is TRBV6-5, the J gene TRBJ1-2; D ambiguous. The germline V and J ends were trimmed by 4 bases and 8 bases, with 20 bases remaining between them. The germline gives CDR1 MNHEY, CDR2 SVGAGI. The CDR3 runs to 15 residues. Written as DNA, the CDR3 is TGTGCCAGCAGTTCCGGAGCCTTCATATCGGGAGGCTACACCTTC. Its translation is CASSSGAFISGGYTF.

As regards this clonotype: Germline and junction disagree at one end, which may indicate a read error. This chain joins TRBV20-1 and TRBJ2-5; TRBD2 matches 10 bases. Germline CDR1 and CDR2: DFQATT and SNEGSKA (reference sequence). The CDR3 sequence is 16 residues long. In nucleotides, the CDR3 is TGCAGTGCCCTTATTGCCAGCGGGAGGGCCAGGGAGACCCTGTACTTC. Translating it yields CSALIASGRARETLYF.

This clonotype was detected many times. The chain uses TRBV10-3 and TRBJ2-6, with D possibly matching TRBD2 (5 bases). Germline lookup yields CDR1 ENHRY and CDR2 SYGVKD. This CDR3 contains 15 residues. The V end lost 6 bases, the J end lost 1 base, and 10 bases lay between the germline ends. In DNA, the CDR3 is TGTGCCATCAGGGACTCCCATTCTGGGGCCAACGTCCTGACTTTC. This encodes CAIRDSHSGANVLTF.

This clonotype was counted between two and nine times. This chain connects TRBV2 to TRBJ1-4; 8 bases are a match to TRBD1. The V segment lost 2 bases and the J segment 8 bases; nucleotides outside the gene matches: 7. Germline loops: CDR1 SNHLY, CDR2 FYNNEI. This CDR3 has 15 residues. In DNA form, the CDR3 reads TGTGCCAGCAGTGAACTGGACAGGGCGTACGAAAAACTGTTTTTT. Encoded protein: CASSELDRAYEKLFF.

The chain has TRBV29-1 and TRBJ2-7; TRBD1 matches at 8 bases. Germline trimming cut 6 bases from V and 2 bases from J; bases unmatched to any gene: 9. The CDR3 spans 14 residues. Germline loops: CDR1 SQVTM, CDR2 ANQGSEA. The CDR3: CSVPGTGFPYEQYF. For the CDR3, the DNA is TGCAGCGTCCCGGGGACAGGATTCCCCTACGAGCAGTACTTC.

As to this clonotype: This may stem from a read error, because a much larger clone lies one nucleotide away. The genes are TRBV27 and TRBJ2-7; D is uncertain. The CDR3 extends over 13 amino acids. Deletions cut 7 bases from V and 7 bases from J, with 17 bases between. The germline CDR1 and CDR2 sequences are MNHEY and SMNVEV (reference sequence). CDR3 nucleotides: TGTGCCAGCACAGTATACCCCTACAATGAGCAGTACTTC. Protein product: CASTVYPYNEQYF.

This clonotype was detected ten times or more. The chain uses TRBV28 and TRBJ2-7; 11 bases agree with TRBD2. The CDR3 consists of 15 residues. The germline gives CDR1 MDHEN, CDR2 SYDVKM. V trimming: 8 bases; J trimming: 4 bases; junction bases outside the gene matches: 10. As DNA, the CDR3 is TGTGCCAGCCTCAGGGGGAGACTAGCGGGATACGAGCAGTACTTC. It codes for CASLRGRLAGYEQYF.

This clonotype was observed many times. This chain connects TRBV7-2 to TRBJ2-7; tentatively, D is TRBD1 (6 bases). The V gene lost 3 bases and the J gene lost 1 base, with 10 bases spanning the gap. Looked up from germline, CDR1 is SGHTA and CDR2 is FQGNSA. The CDR3 runs to 14 residues. CDR3 sequence (DNA): TGTGCCAGCAGCTTTGAAAGGGGGTCCTACGAGCAGTACTTC. Translating gives CASSFERGSYEQYF.

Comment on this clonotype: Being one base from a much bigger clone, this may be a read error. The chain employs TRBV20-1 and TRBJ1-2, with D possibly being TRBD1 (6 bases). The CDR3 length is 12 residues. Germline V gene sequence: CDR1 DFQATT, CDR2 SNEGSKA (reference sequence). The CDR3 DNA reads TGCAGTGCTACTACAGGGAACTATGGCCACACCTTC. Translation: CSATTGNYGHTF.

This clonotype was seen repeatedly, ten times or more. The chain joins TRBV4-1 to TRBJ1-2; TRBD1 matches at 10 bases. Germline CDR1 is MGHRA and CDR2 is YSYEKL. With V trimmed by 5 bases and J by 8 bases, 14 bases remained unmatched. The CDR3 consists of 16 residues. CDR3 protein: CASSSDRGRLSMGYTF. DNA for the CDR3: TGCGCCAGCAGCAGTGACAGGGGGCGACTATCGATGGGCTACACCTTC.

This clonotype was picked up a small number of times. V usage is TRBV5-5 and J usage is TRBJ1-4; D not resolved. V was trimmed by 4 bases and J by 3 bases, leaving 13 bases between them. The CDR3 is 15 residues long. CDR1 and CDR2 from the germline V gene are SGHKS and YYEKEE (reference sequence). The CDR3: CASSPGSLANEKLFF. CDR3 DNA sequence: TGTGCCAGCAGCCCCGGTAGTTTGGCTAATGAAAAACTGTTTTTT. The whole variable domain, remainder taken from reference TRBV5-5 and TRBJ1-4, is DAGVTQSPTHLIKTRGQQVTLRCSPISGHKSVSWYQQVLGQGPQFIFQYYEKEERGRGNFPDRFSARQFPNYSSELNVNALLLGDSALYLCASSPGSLANEKLFFGSGTQLSVL.

This chain uses TRBV7-2 with TRBJ1-2; no definite D call. V was clipped by 0 bases and J by 10 bases, with 9 bases between them. This CDR3 spans 12 amino acids. CDR1 and CDR2 (germline): SGHTA, FQGNSA. The CDR3 is CASSLAADDYTF. The CDR3 DNA reads as TGTGCCAGCAGCTTAGCGGCCGACGACTACACCTTC. Supplemented by reference TRBV7-2 and TRBJ1-2, the full variable domain reads GAGVSQSPSNKVTEKGKDVELRCDPISGHTALYWYRQSLGQGLEFLIYFQGNSAPDKSGLPSDRFSAERTGGSVSTLTIQRTQQEDSAVYLCASSLAADDYTFGSGTRLTVV.

This clonotype was observed a few times. V gene TRBV5-1 combines with J gene TRBJ2-6; possible D gene TRBD2, 6 bases. Trimming cost V 6 bases and J 4 bases, with 11 bases left between them. Germline-derived CDR1 and CDR2 are SGHRS and YFSETQ. This CDR3 has 14 residues. The CDR3 loop reads CASNRESGANVLTF. The CDR3 DNA follows: TGCGCCAGCAACCGGGAGTCCGGGGCCAACGTCCTGACTTTC.

The gene calls are TRBV18 and TRBJ2-5, with 10 bases matching TRBD1. The CDR3 extends over 16 amino acids. The V gene's germline CDR1 is KGHSH and CDR2 LQKENI. V lost 2 bases, J lost 5 bases, and 8 bases stayed unmatched. CDR3 bases: TGTGCCAGCTCACCATGGGACAGGGGCTCCCGGGAGACCCAGTACTTC. Encoded protein: CASSPWDRGSRETQYF. Full variable domain (missing parts from reference TRBV18 and TRBJ2-5): NAGVMQNPRHLVRRRGQEARLRCSPMKGHSHVYWYRQLPEEGLKFMVYLQKENIIDESGMPKERFSAEFPKEGPSILRIQQVVRGDSAAYFCASSPWDRGSRETQYFGPGTRLLVL.

This clonotype was detected only a few times. This chain uses TRBV10-3 with TRBJ2-5; 8 nucleotides match TRBD1. The germline CDR1 and CDR2 sequences are ENHRY and SYGVKD. V dropped 7 bases and J dropped 7; count of bases not matched to a gene: 5. CDR3 length equals 12 residues. The CDR3 loop is CAIKDRAGTQYF. CDR3 DNA sequence: TGTGCCATCAAGGACAGGGCCGGGACCCAGTACTTC.

The CDR3 DNA reads as TGTGCCACCAGTGACCCCCGGGACAGAAGCACAGATACGCAGTATTTT. Encoded protein: CATSDPRDRSTDTQYF. The chain carries TRBV24-1 and TRBJ2-3; 7 bases align to TRBD1. The CDR3 runs to 16 residues. Germline V gene data show CDR1 as KGHDR and CDR2 as SFDVKD. The J segment lost 0 bases and the V segment lost 4 bases, leaving 6 bases of the junction unmatched.

This clonotype occurred once. V usage is TRBV12-5 and J usage is TRBJ1-1; D is ambiguous. The CDR3 sequence is 13 residues long. The V and J ends lost 2 bases and 4 bases respectively, with 8 bases between them. In germline, CDR1 is LGHNT, CDR2 FRNRAP. CDR3 in DNA: TGTGCTAGTGGTTTGATAGGTGGCACTGAAGCTTTCTTT. Translation: CASGLIGGTEAFF.

About this clonotype: The junction departs from the called germline gene at one end, perhaps through a read error. The chain uses TRBV5-1 and TRBJ2-3; 10 bases map to TRBD2. CDR1 and CDR2 from the germline V gene are SGHRS and YFSETQ. CDR3 length: 15 amino acids. CDR3 protein: CAGSSSTSGVDTQYF. The CDR3 DNA is TGCGCCGGCAGCTCAAGTACTAGCGGGGTTGATACGCAGTATTTT.